Listed below are T cell receptor beta chains from one sample, sequenced in a study of Ad26.COV2.S vaccination and SARS-CoV-2 variants. Sequencing used immunoSEQ multiplex PCR; TCRdb keeps in-frame clones, though not all of them. Here the sample spans 300,000 to 350,000 clones, 75% to 90% being singletons. This sample comprised peripheral blood, obtained in a trial of Ad26.COV2.S vaccine versus placebo. The receptor source for this set is a person between 18 and 65 years old who received the Ad26.COV2.S COVID-19 vaccine or a placebo. The CDR3 runs from the conserved cysteine through the conserved F or W. Each record gives: clone size, CDR3 length, J gene, D gene, V gene, CDR3 protein, CDR3 DNA. D genes are given only for firm matches. Size is stated for part of the rows, as once, few or many counts, or as a class when the clone is expanded.

>-|15|TRBJ2-7|TRBD1|TRBV5-4
CASSRRDRERYEQYF
TGTGCCAGCAGTCGCCGGGACAGGGAGAGGTACGAGCAGTACTTC
>-|16|TRBJ1-6|-|TRBV5-5
CASSLYMSSYNSPLHF
TGTGCCAGCAGCTTGTATATGAGCTCCTATAATTCACCCCTCCACTTT
>-|14|TRBJ2-7|-|TRBV4-1
CASSPRRGAEEQYF
TGCGCCAGCAGCCCCCGACGGGGGGCGGAAGAGCAGTACTTC
>-|11|TRBJ2-1|-|TRBV14
CASSQGYEQFF
TGTGCCAGCAGCCAAGGTTATGAGCAGTTCTTC
>once|14|TRBJ2-7|-|TRBV28
CASSITGGDLEQYF
TGTGCCAGCAGTATCACAGGGGGGGACCTCGAGCAGTACTTC
>-|13|TRBJ1-1|-|TRBV7-9
CASSRPSRTEAFF
TGTGCCAGCAGCCGGCCGTCACGGACTGAAGCTTTCTTT
>-|16|TRBJ2-1|TRBD2|TRBV5-1
CASSPTSGGLYNEQFF
TGCGCCAGCAGCCCGACTAGCGGGGGGCTATACAATGAGCAGTTCTTC
>-|14|TRBJ1-4|TRBD1|TRBV27
CASSLRTGGEKLFF
TGTGCCAGCAGTTTAAGGACAGGTGGAGAAAAACTGTTTTTT
>-|16|TRBJ2-3|-|TRBV5-1
CASSLVVGAVTDTQYF
TGCGCCAGCAGCTTGGTGGTGGGAGCTGTTACAGATACGCAGTATTTT
>-|16|TRBJ2-7|-|TRBV4-1
CASSQAGQRSSYEQYF
TGCGCCAGCAGCCAGGCGGGACAAAGGAGCTCCTACGAGCAGTACTTC
>-|15|TRBJ2-3|-|TRBV9
CASSRGAASTDTQYF
TGTGCCAGCAGCCGGGGAGCGGCTAGCACAGATACGCAGTATTTT
>-|15|TRBJ2-1|TRBD2|TRBV3-1/TRBV3-2
CASSHGTSRYNEQFF
TGTGCCAGCAGCCACGGGACTAGCCGTTACAATGAGCAGTTCTTC
>-|12|TRBJ1-6|-|TRBV9
CASSVGGSPLHF
TGTGCCAGCAGCGTAGGGGGGTCACCCCTCCACTTT
>-|17|TRBJ2-2|TRBD2|TRBV9
CASSKHRLADGTGELFF
TGTGCCAGCAGCAAACATCGACTAGCGGATGGCACCGGGGAGCTGTTTTTT
>-|15|TRBJ2-7|-|TRBV14
CASSQASLNRRKQYF
TGTGCCAGCAGCCAAGCCTCCCTAAACCGGAGGAAGCAGTACTTC
>-|14|TRBJ2-7|-|TRBV9
CASSVASVSYEQYF
TGTGCCAGCAGCGTAGCGTCTGTTTCCTACGAGCAGTACTTC
>-|16|TRBJ1-4|-|TRBV18
CASSPRNTGSNEKLFF
TGTGCCAGCTCACCACGAAACACAGGGTCCAATGAAAAACTGTTTTTT
>-|16|TRBJ2-7|TRBD2|TRBV6-6
CASSYSGLADPYEQYF
TGTGCCAGCAGTTACTCAGGACTAGCAGATCCCTACGAGCAGTACTTC
>-|15|TRBJ2-5|TRBD2|TRBV9
CASSTSGGPQETQYF
TGTGCCAGCAGCACTAGCGGGGGGCCACAAGAGACCCAGTACTTC
>few|15|TRBJ1-1|-|TRBV6-5
CASSYSYGLNTEAFF
TGTGCCAGCAGTTACTCGTACGGTCTGAACACTGAAGCTTTCTTT
>-|12|TRBJ1-5|-|TRBV19
CASGDFNQPQHF
TGTGCCAGTGGGGATTTTAATCAGCCCCAGCATTTT
>-|17|TRBJ2-1|-|TRBV7-9
CASSLFPTGWSYNEQFF
TGTGCCAGCAGCTTATTCCCCACGGGTTGGTCCTACAATGAGCAGTTCTTC
>-|15|TRBJ2-5|-|TRBV15
CATSRDLGRQETQYF
TGTGCCACCAGCAGAGATCTGGGACGTCAAGAGACCCAGTACTTC
>-|16|TRBJ1-5|TRBD1|TRBV4-2
CASSQVGQGVSQPQHF
TGTGCCAGCAGCCAAGTGGGACAGGGAGTTAGTCAGCCCCAGCATTTT
>-|13|TRBJ1-1|-|TRBV5-1
CASSLSGDTEAFF
TGCGCCAGCAGCTTGTCAGGGGACACTGAAGCTTTCTTT
>-|14|TRBJ1-1|TRBD1|TRBV5-1
CASSRDRGNTEAFF
TGCGCCAGCAGTCGGGACAGGGGAAACACTGAAGCTTTCTTT
>-|17|TRBJ2-2|TRBD1|TRBV29-1
CSVEARDRGLGTGELFF
TGCAGCGTTGAAGCCCGGGACAGGGGTCTTGGCACCGGGGAGCTGTTTTTT
>-|15|TRBJ2-5|-|TRBV6-5
CASSQGGWDEETQYF
TGTGCCAGCAGCCAGGGGGGCTGGGACGAGGAGACCCAGTACTTC
>-|14|TRBJ1-2|TRBD1|TRBV27
CATRGTGGDYGYTF
TGTGCCACACGAGGGACAGGGGGTGACTATGGCTACACCTTC
>-|16|TRBJ2-3|TRBD1|TRBV10-2
CASSVKTGGIADTQYF
TGCGCCAGCAGTGTGAAGACAGGGGGCATCGCAGATACGCAGTATTTT
>-|14|TRBJ2-1|-|TRBV9
CASSVASDDNEQFF
TGTGCCAGCAGCGTAGCGTCAGACGACAATGAGCAGTTCTTC
>-|16|TRBJ2-3|TRBD1|TRBV13
CASSQSGQGITDTQYF
TGTGCCAGCAGCCAATCGGGACAGGGGATCACAGATACGCAGTATTTT
>-|15|TRBJ2-1|TRBD2|TRBV6-2/TRBV6-3
CASSATSGSENEQFF
TGTGCCAGCAGTGCGACTAGCGGGAGTGAAAATGAGCAGTTCTTC
>-|16|TRBJ2-5|TRBD2|TRBV6-1
CASSEGAGLARETQYF
TGTGCCAGCAGTGAAGGGGCGGGACTAGCTCGAGAGACCCAGTACTTC
>-|14|TRBJ2-1|TRBD2|TRBV19
CASRGGLANNEQFF
TGTGCCAGTAGAGGGGGACTAGCGAACAATGAGCAGTTCTTC
>-|13|TRBJ2-1|-|TRBV10-3
CAISPLRDNEQFF
TGTGCCATCAGTCCCCTGAGGGACAATGAGCAGTTCTTC
>once|13|TRBJ1-1|-|TRBV12-3/TRBV12-4
CASSGRMNTEAFF
TGTGCCAGCAGTGGCAGGATGAACACTGAAGCTTTCTTT
>once|16|TRBJ2-2|TRBD1|TRBV28
CASSWTGDSGTGELFF
TGTGCCAGCAGTTGGACAGGGGATAGTGGGACCGGGGAGCTGTTTTTT
>-|18|TRBJ2-3|-|TRBV7-9
CASSLAHHRQDHTDTQYF
TGTGCCAGCAGCTTAGCGCATCACAGGCAAGACCACACAGATACGCAGTATTTT
>-|15|TRBJ2-6|-|TRBV7-9
CASSLGKSGANVLTF
TGTGCCAGCAGCCTGGGGAAGTCTGGGGCCAACGTCCTGACTTTC
>-|15|TRBJ2-5|TRBD1|TRBV4-1
CASSQGGDRAETQYF
TGCGCCAGCAGCCAAGGGGGGGACAGGGCAGAGACCCAGTACTTC
>once|15|TRBJ2-2|-|TRBV7-9
CASSLWGSPAGELFF
TGTGCCAGCAGCTTATGGGGGTCTCCGGCCGGGGAGCTGTTTTTT
>-|14|TRBJ2-7|-|TRBV15
CATSRGQGMDEQYF
TGTGCCACCAGCAGAGGGCAGGGCATGGACGAGCAGTACTTC
>-|15|TRBJ1-2|-|TRBV7-2
CASSLGWGADYGYTF
TGTGCCAGCAGCTTGGGATGGGGCGCTGACTATGGCTACACCTTC